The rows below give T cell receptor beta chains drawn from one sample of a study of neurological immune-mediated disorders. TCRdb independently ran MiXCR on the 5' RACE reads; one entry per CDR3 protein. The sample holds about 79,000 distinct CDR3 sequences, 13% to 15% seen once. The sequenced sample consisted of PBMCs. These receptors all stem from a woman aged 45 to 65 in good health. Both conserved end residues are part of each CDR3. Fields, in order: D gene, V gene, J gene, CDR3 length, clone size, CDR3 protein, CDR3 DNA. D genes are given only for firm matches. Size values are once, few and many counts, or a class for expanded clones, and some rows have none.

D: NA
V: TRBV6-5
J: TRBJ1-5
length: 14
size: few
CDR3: CASSYIGSYQPQHF
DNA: TGTGCCAGCAGTTACATAGGGAGCTATCAGCCCCAGCATTTT

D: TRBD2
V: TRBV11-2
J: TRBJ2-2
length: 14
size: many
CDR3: CASSSGGYTGELFF
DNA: TGTGCCAGCAGCTCGGGGGGGTACACCGGGGAGCTGTTTTTT

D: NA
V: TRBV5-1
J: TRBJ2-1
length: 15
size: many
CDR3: CASSFVGGGNNEQFF
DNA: TGCGCCAGCAGCTTCGTTGGAGGGGGCAACAATGAGCAGTTCTTC

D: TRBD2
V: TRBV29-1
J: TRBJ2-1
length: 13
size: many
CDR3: CSVVRGAYNEQFF
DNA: TGCAGCGTGGTGCGGGGGGCCTACAATGAGCAGTTCTTC

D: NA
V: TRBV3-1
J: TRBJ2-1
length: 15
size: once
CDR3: CASSPYPPNYNEQFF
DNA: TGTGCCAGCAGCCCCTACCCTCCTAACTACAATGAGCAGTTCTTC

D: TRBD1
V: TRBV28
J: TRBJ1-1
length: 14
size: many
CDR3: CASRGTGGNGEAFF
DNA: TGTGCCAGCAGGGGGACAGGGGGCAACGGTGAAGCTTTCTTT

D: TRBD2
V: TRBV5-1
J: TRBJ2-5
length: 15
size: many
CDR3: CASSLMLAEQETQYF
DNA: TGCGCCAGCAGCTTGATGCTAGCGGAACAAGAGACCCAGTACTTC

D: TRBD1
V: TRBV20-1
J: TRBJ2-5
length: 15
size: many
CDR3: CSARPGTGTVETQYF
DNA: TGCAGTGCTAGACCCGGGACAGGGACAGTAGAGACCCAGTACTTC

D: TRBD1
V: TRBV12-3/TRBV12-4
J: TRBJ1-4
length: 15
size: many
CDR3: CASSLGQGANEKLFF
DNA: TGTGCCAGCAGTCTGGGACAGGGGGCTAATGAAAAACTGTTTTTT

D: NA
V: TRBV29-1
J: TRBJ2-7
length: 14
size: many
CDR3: CSVTLSGNSFEQYF
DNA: TGCAGCGTCACGTTGTCAGGGAACTCTTTCGAGCAGTACTTC

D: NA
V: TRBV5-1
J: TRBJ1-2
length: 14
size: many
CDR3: CASSLESPNYGYTF
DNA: TGCGCCAGCAGCTTAGAATCACCAAACTATGGCTACACCTTC

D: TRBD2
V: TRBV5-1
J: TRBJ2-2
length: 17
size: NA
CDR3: CASSAGLAGAGTGELFF
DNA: TGCGCCAGCAGCGCGGGACTAGCGGGAGCAGGCACCGGGGAGCTGTTTTTT

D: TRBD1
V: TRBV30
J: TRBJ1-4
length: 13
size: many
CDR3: CAWTWTGVEKLFF
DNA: TGTGCCTGGACTTGGACAGGGGTGGAAAAACTGTTTTTT

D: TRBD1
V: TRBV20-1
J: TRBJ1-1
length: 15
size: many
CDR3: CSARGQGPGSTEAFF
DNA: TGCAGTGCTAGGGGACAGGGCCCAGGGAGCACTGAAGCTTTCTTT

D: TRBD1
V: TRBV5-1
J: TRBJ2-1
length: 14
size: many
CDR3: CASSRTGVLDEQFF
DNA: TGCGCCAGCAGCAGGACAGGGGTCTTGGATGAGCAGTTCTTC

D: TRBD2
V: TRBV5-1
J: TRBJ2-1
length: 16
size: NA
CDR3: CASSLLGGGAGNEQFF
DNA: TGCGCCAGCAGCTTGCTAGGCGGGGGGGCCGGGAATGAGCAGTTCTTC

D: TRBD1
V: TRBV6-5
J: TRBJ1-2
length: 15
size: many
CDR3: CASSYVAGGRMGYTF
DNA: TGTGCCAGCAGTTACGTCGCAGGGGGCAGGATGGGCTACACCTTC

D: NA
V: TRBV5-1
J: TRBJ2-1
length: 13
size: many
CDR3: CASSLGPMNEQFF
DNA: TGCGCCAGCAGCTTGGGCCCGATGAATGAGCAGTTCTTC

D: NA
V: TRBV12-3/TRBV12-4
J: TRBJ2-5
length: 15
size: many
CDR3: CASPGGRQYQETQYF
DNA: TGTGCCAGCCCCGGGGGGCGCCAGTACCAAGAGACCCAGTACTTC

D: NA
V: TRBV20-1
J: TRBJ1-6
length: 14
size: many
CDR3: CSARMGAANSPLHF
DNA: TGCAGTGCTAGAATGGGGGCCGCAAATTCACCCCTCCACTTT

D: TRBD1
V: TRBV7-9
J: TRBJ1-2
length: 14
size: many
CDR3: CASSPRQGTDGYTF
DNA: TGTGCCAGCAGCCCCCGACAGGGCACCGATGGCTACACCTTC

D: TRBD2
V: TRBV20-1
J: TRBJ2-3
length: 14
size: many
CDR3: CSATRTSGGYAQYF
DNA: TGCAGTGCTACCCGGACTAGCGGGGGATATGCGCAGTATTTT

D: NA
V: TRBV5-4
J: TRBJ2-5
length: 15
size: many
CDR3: CASSPSGGPRETQYF
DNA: TGTGCCAGCAGCCCCTCCGGGGGGCCCAGGGAGACCCAGTACTTC

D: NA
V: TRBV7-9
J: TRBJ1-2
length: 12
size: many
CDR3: CASSLIEDGYTF
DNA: TGTGCCAGCAGCTTAATCGAGGATGGCTACACCTTC

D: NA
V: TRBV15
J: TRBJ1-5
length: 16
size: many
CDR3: CATSRDGTQVYRPQHF
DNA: TGTGCCACCAGCAGAGATGGGACACAAGTTTATAGGCCCCAGCATTTT

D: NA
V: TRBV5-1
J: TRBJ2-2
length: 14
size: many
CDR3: CASSLQTNTGELFF
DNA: TGCGCCAGCAGCTTGCAGACTAACACCGGGGAGCTGTTTTTT

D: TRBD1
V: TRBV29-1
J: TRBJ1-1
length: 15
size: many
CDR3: CSAIQQTGRNTEAFF
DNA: TGCAGCGCAATACAGCAGACAGGGAGAAACACTGAAGCTTTCTTT

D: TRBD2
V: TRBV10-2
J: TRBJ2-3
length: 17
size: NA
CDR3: CASAAGAGGLSTDTQYF
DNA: TGCGCCAGCGCTGCGGGTGCGGGAGGCCTAAGCACAGATACGCAGTATTTT

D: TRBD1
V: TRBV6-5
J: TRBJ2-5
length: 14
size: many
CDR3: CASSTRGLMETQYF
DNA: TGTGCCAGCAGTACCAGGGGGTTGATGGAGACCCAGTACTTC

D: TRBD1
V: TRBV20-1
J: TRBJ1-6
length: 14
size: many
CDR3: CSARPGQEHSPLHF
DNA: TGCAGTGCTAGACCGGGACAGGAACACTCACCCCTCCACTTT

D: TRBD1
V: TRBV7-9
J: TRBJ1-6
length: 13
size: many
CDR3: CASSTTGDSPLHF
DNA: TGTGCCAGCAGCACCACAGGGGATTCACCCCTCCACTTT

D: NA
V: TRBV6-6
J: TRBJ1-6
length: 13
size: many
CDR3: CASSYSPESPLHF
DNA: TGTGCCAGCAGTTACTCACCCGAGTCACCCCTCCACTTT

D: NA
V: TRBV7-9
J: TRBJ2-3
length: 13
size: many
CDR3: CASKDLSGTWKYF
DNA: TGTGCCAGCAAGGATCTTTCCGGGACTTGGAAGTATTTT

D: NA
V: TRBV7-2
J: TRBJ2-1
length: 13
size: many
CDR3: CASSKGRWNEQFF
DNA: TGTGCCAGCAGCAAGGGCAGGTGGAATGAGCAGTTCTTC

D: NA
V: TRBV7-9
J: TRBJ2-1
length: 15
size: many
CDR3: CASSLVLGPMNEQFF
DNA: TGTGCCAGCAGCTTAGTTCTGGGGCCGATGAATGAGCAGTTCTTC

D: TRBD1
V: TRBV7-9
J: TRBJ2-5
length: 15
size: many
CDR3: CASSPSGTATETQYF
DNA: TGTGCCAGCAGTCCTTCCGGGACAGCGACAGAGACCCAGTACTTC

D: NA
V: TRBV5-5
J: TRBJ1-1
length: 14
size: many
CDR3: CASSLEPEGTEAFF
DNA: TGTGCCAGCAGCTTGGAACCTGAGGGCACTGAAGCTTTCTTT

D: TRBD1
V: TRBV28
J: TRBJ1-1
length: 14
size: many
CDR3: CASRGGQGALGAFF
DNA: TGTGCCAGCAGGGGAGGACAGGGGGCTTTAGGAGCTTTCTTT

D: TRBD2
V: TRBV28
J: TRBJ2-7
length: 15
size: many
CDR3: CASRWTSGGYYEQYF
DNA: TGTGCCAGCCGTTGGACTAGCGGGGGGTACTACGAGCAGTACTTC

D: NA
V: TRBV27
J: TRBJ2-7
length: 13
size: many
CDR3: CASAISGFYEQYF
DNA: TGTGCCAGCGCCATTAGCGGCTTCTACGAGCAGTACTTC

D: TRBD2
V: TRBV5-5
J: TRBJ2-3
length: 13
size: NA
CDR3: CASSLTGRDTQYF
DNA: TGTGCCAGCAGCTTAACCGGGAGGGATACGCAGTATTTT

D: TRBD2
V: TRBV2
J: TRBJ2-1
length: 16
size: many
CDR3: CASRDGTSGAYNEQFF
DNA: TGTGCCAGCAGAGATGGGACTAGCGGAGCTTACAATGAGCAGTTCTTC

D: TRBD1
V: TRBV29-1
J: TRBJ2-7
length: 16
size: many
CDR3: CSATTHAGTGIYEQYF
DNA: TGCAGCGCCACAACCCACGCCGGGACAGGGATCTACGAGCAGTACTTC

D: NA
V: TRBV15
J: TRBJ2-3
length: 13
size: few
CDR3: CATSQGSTDTQYF
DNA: TGTGCCACCAGCCAGGGGAGCACAGATACGCAGTATTTT

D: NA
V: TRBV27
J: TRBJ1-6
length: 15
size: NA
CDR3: CASSYRDPYNSPLHF
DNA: TGTGCCAGCAGTTATCGGGACCCCTATAATTCACCCCTCCACTTT

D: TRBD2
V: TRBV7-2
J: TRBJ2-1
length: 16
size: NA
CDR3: CASSLAGTRGYNEQFF
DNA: TGTGCCAGCAGCTTAGCCGGGACTAGGGGATACAATGAGCAGTTCTTC

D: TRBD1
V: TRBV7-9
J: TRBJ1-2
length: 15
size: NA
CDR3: CASSRRRDSDYGYTF
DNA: TGTGCCAGCAGCCGACGCCGGGACAGCGACTATGGCTACACCTTC

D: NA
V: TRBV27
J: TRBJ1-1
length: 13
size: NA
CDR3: CASSLNGDAEAFF
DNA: TGTGCCAGCAGCCTTAATGGGGACGCTGAAGCTTTCTTT

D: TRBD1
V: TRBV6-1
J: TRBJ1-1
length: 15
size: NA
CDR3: CASSDFGQGTTEAFF
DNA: TGTGCCAGCAGTGACTTCGGACAGGGGACCACTGAAGCTTTCTTT